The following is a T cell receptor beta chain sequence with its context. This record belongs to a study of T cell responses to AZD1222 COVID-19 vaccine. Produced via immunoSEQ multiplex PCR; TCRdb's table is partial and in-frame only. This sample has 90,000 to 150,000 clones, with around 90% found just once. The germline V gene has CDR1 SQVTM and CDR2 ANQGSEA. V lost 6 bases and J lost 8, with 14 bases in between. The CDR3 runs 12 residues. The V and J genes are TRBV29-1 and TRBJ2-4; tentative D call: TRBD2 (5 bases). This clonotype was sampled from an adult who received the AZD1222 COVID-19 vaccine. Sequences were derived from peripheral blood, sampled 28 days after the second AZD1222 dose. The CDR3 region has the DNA TGCAGCGTATACCCCCACGGGGACATTCAGTACTTC. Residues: CSVYPHGDIQYF. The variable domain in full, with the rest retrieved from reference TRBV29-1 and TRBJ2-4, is SAVISQKPSRDICQRGTSLTIQCQVDSQVTMMFWYRQQPGQSLTLIATANQGSEATYESGFVIDKFPISRPNLTFSTLTVSNMSPEDSSIYLCSVYPHGDIQYFGAGTRLSVL.